One sample yielded the 22 T cell receptor beta chains listed below, sequenced in a study of T cell responses to AZD1222 COVID-19 vaccine. Here immunoSEQ multiplex PCR was the method, and the copy in TCRdb shows in-frame clones only, minus some. The table shows 96,000 or so clones, with roughly nine tenths occurring only once. The sample here was peripheral blood, taken on day 0 of AZD1222 vaccination. Receptors were obtained from an adult in good health.

This chain connects TRBV19 to TRBJ1-4, with unresolved D. CDR3 length: 14 residues. Germline V gene data show CDR1 as LNHDA and CDR2 as SQIVND (reference sequence). Trimming removed 7 bases from V and 2 bases from J, with 11 bases in between. CDR3 coding DNA: TGTGCCAGTACACCGTACTCGACTAATGAAAAACTGTTTTTT. Residues: CASTPYSTNEKLFF.

J is TRBJ1-2 and V is TRBV28; TRBD1 is a possible D gene (5 bases). Germline V gene sequence: CDR1 MDHEN, CDR2 SYDVKM. Trimming cost V 8 bases and J 9 bases, with 10 bases left between them. This CDR3 is built from 10 residues. CDR3 DNA sequence: TGTGCCAGCGGGGCCTTTAGCTACACCTTC. This encodes CASGAFSYTF.

The CDR3 here is CASSVENRPSNYGYTF. CDR3 bases: TGTGCCAGCAGCGTAGAGAACAGGCCGTCTAACTATGGCTACACCTTC. J is TRBJ1-2 and V is TRBV9; possibly TRBD1 for D (5 bases). The germline V gene encodes CDR1 SGDLS and CDR2 YYNGEE. V dropped 0 bases and J dropped 0 bases, with 12 bases sitting between them. The CDR3 covers 16 residues.

This clone was seen a handful of times. The chain combines TRBV6-2 or TRBV6-3 with TRBJ2-7, with 11 bases matching TRBD2. Germline CDR1 is MNHEY and CDR2 is SVGEGT. The CDR3 is 15 amino acids. V gave up 5 bases and J gave up 3 bases; unmatched junction bases: 6. The CDR3 here is CASSPRLAGLYEQYF. The CDR3 nucleotides are TGTGCCAGCAGTCCCAGACTAGCGGGGCTCTACGAGCAGTACTTC.

This clone came up once. The chain combines TRBV11-2 with TRBJ2-4, with TRBD2 identical over 8 bases. CDR1 SGHAT and CDR2 FQNNGV come from the germline V gene. This CDR3 spans 15 amino acids. Trimming cost V 5 bases and J 8 bases; bases outside gene matches: 11. Written as DNA, the CDR3 is TGTGCCAGCAGCCCCTGGGCCGGTAGCGGGGACATTCAGTACTTC. This codes for CASSPWAGSGDIQYF. Filled out from reference TRBV11-2 and TRBJ2-4, the complete variable domain reads EAGVAQSPRYKIIEKRQSVAFWCNPISGHATLYWYQQILGQGPKLLIQFQNNGVVDDSQLPKDRFSAERLKGVDSTLKIQPAKLEDSAVYLCASSPWAGSGDIQYFGAGTRLSVL.

The chain employs TRBV11-3 and TRBJ2-1; no clear D gene. V was shortened by 5 bases and J by 4 bases, with 12 bases between the two germline ends. There are 14 residues in the CDR3. The germline V gene encodes CDR1 SGHNT and CDR2 YENEEA. Written as DNA, the CDR3 is TGTGCCAGCAGCCCGATCGACCGATACAATGAGCAGTTCTTC. Protein: CASSPIDRYNEQFF. Full variable domain (missing parts from reference TRBV11-3 and TRBJ2-1): EAGVVQSPRYKIIEKKQPVAFWCNPISGHNTLYWYLQNLGQGPELLIRYENEEAVDDSQLPKDRFSAERLKGVDSTLKIQPAELGDSAVYLCASSPIDRYNEQFFGPGTRLTVL.

The J gene is TRBJ2-1, the V gene TRBV21-1; the D call of TRBD1 is as the table states it, not checked on the DNA. TRBV21-1 corresponds to a pseudogene. The CDR3 is 17 residues long. CDR3 DNA: TGTGCCAGCAGCCCCGAGGACAGGGGCCCCTCCTACAATGAGCAGTTCTTC. Protein: CASSPEDRGPSYNEQFF.

This sequence joins TRBV7-2 and TRBJ1-6; D gene uncertain. The V end lost 5 bases, the J end lost 8 bases, and 16 bases lay between the germline ends. The length of the CDR3 is 15 residues. The germline CDR1 and CDR2 sequences are SGHTA and FQGNSA. CDR3 in amino acids: CASSRASSQDSPLHF. CDR3 DNA: TGTGCCAGCAGCCGGGCTAGTTCGCAGGATTCACCCCTCCACTTT. Variable domain in full (rest from reference TRBV7-2 and TRBJ1-6): GAGVSQSPSNKVTEKGKDVELRCDPISGHTALYWYRQSLGQGLEFLIYFQGNSAPDKSGLPSDRFSAERTGGSVSTLTIQRTQQEDSAVYLCASSRASSQDSPLHFGNGTRLTVT.

V usage is TRBV4-1 and J usage is TRBJ1-5; D unresolved. The CDR3 length is 15 residues. Germline CDR1 is MGHRA and CDR2 is YSYEKL. V lost 4 bases and J 4 bases, leaving 14 bases between the germline ends. The CDR3, as DNA: TGCGCCAGCAGCCGAAGCCCCGGCCAAAATCAGCCCCAGCATTTT. Protein sequence: CASSRSPGQNQPQHF.

The rearrangement uses TRBV7-2 and TRBJ1-5, with 8 bases lining up with TRBD1. The CDR3 covers 15 residues. V lost 5 bases and J lost 3; bases outside the gene matches: 6. CDR1 and CDR2 from the germline V gene are SGHTA and FQGNSA. For the CDR3, the DNA is TGTGCCAGCAGCCCTCGACAGGGGAACAATCAGCCCCAGCATTTT. Its translation: CASSPRQGNNQPQHF.

This clone was seen a handful of times. The chain recombines TRBV4-3 with TRBJ1-5; D is perhaps TRBD1 (5 bases). The CDR3 covers 16 residues. The germline gives CDR1 LGHNA, CDR2 YSLEER. V was shortened by 9 bases and J by 7 bases, with 25 bases between the two germline ends. This CDR3 is CASPTGRWCLWQPQHF. CDR3 nucleotides: TGCGCCAGTCCCACGGGACGGTGGTGCCTTTGGCAGCCCCAGCATTTT.

This chain connects TRBV5-4 to TRBJ2-3; D call uncertain. Trimming cost V 0 bases and J 1 base, with 6 bases left between them. The CDR3 spans 14 residues. CDR1 and CDR2 (germline): SGHNT, YYREEE (reference sequence). In nucleotides, the CDR3 is TGTGCCAGCAGCTTGGAGCTTGGCACAGATACGCAGTATTTT. Translation gives CASSLELGTDTQYF. Full variable domain (remainder filled in from reference TRBV5-4 and TRBJ2-3): ETGVTQSPTHLIKTRGQQVTLRCSSQSGHNTVSWYQQALGQGPQFIFQYYREEENGRGNFPPRFSGLQFPNYSSELNVNALELDDSALYLCASSLELGTDTQYFGPGTRLTVL.

The J gene is TRBJ2-7, the V gene TRBV18, with D possibly TRBD1 on 5 matching bases. Germline V CDR1 and CDR2: KGHSH, LQKENI. Trimming took off 5 bases at V and 3 bases at J, with 11 bases between the two ends. The CDR3 extends over 13 amino acids. CDR3 sequence reads: CASSGKGFYEQYF. CDR3 nucleotides: TGTGCCAGCTCAGGAAAGGGGTTCTACGAGCAGTACTTC. The variable domain in full, with the rest retrieved from reference TRBV18 and TRBJ2-7, is NAGVMQNPRHLVRRRGQEARLRCSPMKGHSHVYWYRQLPEEGLKFMVYLQKENIIDESGMPKERFSAEFPKEGPSILRIQQVVRGDSAAYFCASSGKGFYEQYFGPGTRLTVT.

Only a few counts were recorded for this clone. Written as DNA, the CDR3 is TGTGCCAGCGGGACACAGTCCTACGAGCAGTACTTC. Protein: CASGTQSYEQYF. The rearrangement links TRBV19 to TRBJ2-7; tentative D call: TRBD1 (6 bases). The CDR3 sequence is 12 residues long. Germline loops: CDR1 LNHDA, CDR2 SQIVND (reference sequence). Trimming removed 9 bases from V and 1 base from J, with 10 bases in between.

The rearrangement uses TRBV7-3 and TRBJ2-1; D is unclear. Germline V gene data show CDR1 as SGHTA and CDR2 as FQGTGA. This CDR3 contains 15 residues. V lost 1 base and J lost 9, with 16 bases in between. CDR3 loop: CASSLMWAQSAEQFF. The DNA of the CDR3 is TGTGCCAGCAGCTTAATGTGGGCCCAAAGCGCTGAGCAGTTCTTC.

This rearrangement joins TRBV6-5 to TRBJ1-1; 7 nucleotides match TRBD1. Trimming took 8 bases from V and 0 from J; bases not matched to a gene: 6. The CDR3 spans 14 residues. The germline gives CDR1 MNHEY, CDR2 SVGAGI. The CDR3 DNA follows: TGTGCCAGCCGGGACAGCGGCTTGAACACTGAAGCTTTCTTT. Its translation is CASRDSGLNTEAFF.

The rearrangement joins TRBV24-1 to TRBJ2-7; TRBD1 might be the D (6 bases). The CDR3 has 13 residues. With 5 bases removed from V and 7 bases from J, the gap between germline ends came to 14 bases. The V gene's germline CDR1 is KGHDR and CDR2 SFDVKD. CDR3 nucleotide sequence: TGTGCCACCAGTGCAACAGGGCCTACTGAGCAGTACTTC. This codes for CATSATGPTEQYF.

The chain uses TRBV7-9 and TRBJ2-7; possibly TRBD1 or TRBD2 for D (5 bases each). V lost 3 bases and J 7 bases, leaving 16 bases between the germline ends. This CDR3 has 14 residues. The germline V gene encodes CDR1 SEHNR and CDR2 FQNEAQ (reference sequence). The CDR3 loop is CASSFNALRGEQYF. The CDR3 DNA reads as TGTGCCAGCAGCTTTAACGCCCTGAGGGGAGAGCAGTACTTC.

The chain is built from TRBV12-5 and TRBJ1-1; D uncertain. The V gene's germline CDR1 is LGHNT and CDR2 FRNRAP. The V end lost 7 bases, the J end lost 1 base, and 10 bases lay between the germline ends. The CDR3 is made up of 13 amino acids. The CDR3 is CASALHANTEAFF. CDR3 DNA sequence: TGTGCTAGTGCACTACATGCGAACACTGAAGCTTTCTTT. Based on the CDR3 plus reference TRBV12-5 and TRBJ1-1, the full variable domain is DARVTQTPRHKVTEMGQEVTMRCQPILGHNTVFWYRQTMMQGLELLAYFRNRAPLDDSGMPKDRFSAEMPDATLATLKIQPSEPRDSAVYFCASALHANTEAFFGQGTRLTVV.

The J gene is TRBJ2-7, the V gene TRBV28, with 8 bases matching TRBD2. CDR3 length equals 15 residues. Germline V lookup: CDR1 MDHEN, CDR2 SYDVKM. Trimming at V came to 6 bases and at J to 2 bases, leaving 9 bases not matched to a gene. The CDR3 here is CASSPGRGLPYEQYF. CDR3 in DNA: TGTGCCAGCAGCCCCGGGAGGGGCCTGCCCTACGAGCAGTACTTC.

This clone was counted once. This sequence joins TRBV7-9 and TRBJ1-5; D is unclear. V gave up 3 bases and J gave up 2 bases, with 8 bases separating them. Germline V gives CDR1 SEHNR, CDR2 FQNEAQ (reference sequence). The CDR3 has 14 residues. CDR3 nucleotides: TGTGCCAGCAGCTTCGGGATCGGCAATCAGCCCCAGCATTTT. It specifies CASSFGIGNQPQHF.

The chain links TRBV20-1 to TRBJ2-1; 13 bases are a match to TRBD2. The CDR3 covers 14 residues. The germline gives CDR1 DFQATT, CDR2 SNEGSKA (reference sequence). With V trimmed by 3 bases and J by 5 bases, 1 base remained unmatched. This CDR3 is CSASGLAGDNEQFF. The DNA for the CDR3 is TGCAGTGCTAGTGGACTAGCGGGAGACAATGAGCAGTTCTTC.